These 29 T cell receptor beta chains were all obtained from the same sample, sequenced in a study of T cell repertoires in cytomegalovirus infection. Their target antigens are unknown. TCRdb used MiXCR to reprocess the reads, holding one entry per CDR3 protein. Of around 340,000 distinct CDR3 sequences in the sample, roughly 28% were seen once. The sequenced sample was cultured PBMCs, obtained from culture after CMV antigen stimulation. The receptors here all came from a human donor in good health (CMV status not recorded). Some clones in this sample may be carry-over from other donors' samples.

This clonotype was seen many times. CDR3 nucleotide sequence: TGCGCCAGCAGCTTAAGGGTCGGGGATACGCAGTATTTT. This gives the protein CASSLRVGDTQYF. This chain uses TRBV5-1 with TRBJ2-3; the D is unclear. V dropped 2 bases and J dropped 6 bases, with 10 bases sitting between them. The CDR3 is made up of 13 amino acids. Germline CDR1 and CDR2: SGHRS and YFSETQ.

This clonotype occurred a few times. One end of the junction varies from germline; a read error may be responsible. The chain links TRBV7-7 to TRBJ2-2; D is undetermined. The CDR3 spans 14 residues. The germline gives CDR1 SSHAT, CDR2 FNYEAQ (reference sequence). CDR3 in DNA: TGTGCTAGCAGCGTGGAGTGGGACACCGGGGAGCTGTTTTTT. As protein: CASSVEWDTGELFF.

This clonotype appeared many times. V and J are TRBV7-8 and TRBJ1-5, with 8 bases aligning to TRBD1. Losses at the gene ends were 5 bases for V and 0 bases for J; bases not matched to a gene: 6. The germline V gene encodes CDR1 SGHVS and CDR2 FQNEAQ. The CDR3 is 16 residues long. CDR3 nucleotides: TGTGCCAGCAGCCCGCGGACAGGGTCTAGCAATCAGCCCCAGCATTTT. Its translation: CASSPRTGSSNQPQHF. Looking up the rest from reference TRBV7-8 and TRBJ1-5 gives the full variable domain: GAGVSQSPRYKVAKRGQDVALRCDPISGHVSLFWYQQALGQGPEFLTYFQNEAQLDKSGLPSDRFFAERPEGSVSTLKIQRTQQEDSAVYLCASSPRTGSSNQPQHFGDGTRLSIL.

This chain joins TRBV4-2 and TRBJ2-4; D might be TRBD1 or TRBD2, each matching 5 bases. This CDR3 is 18 amino acids long. Trimming took off 2 bases at V and 0 bases at J, with 17 bases between the two ends. In germline, CDR1 is LGHNA, CDR2 YNFKEQ. This chain's CDR3 is CASSQSGWGPLAKNIQYF. The CDR3 DNA reads as TGTGCCAGCAGCCAATCCGGTTGGGGACCCTTAGCCAAAAACATTCAGTACTTC.

The J gene is TRBJ2-1, the V gene TRBV11-3; weak D call: TRBD2 (5 bases). Germline assignment: CDR1 SGHNT and CDR2 YENEEA. This CDR3 region has 13 residues. Trimming pared 3 bases from V and 12 bases from J, leaving 15 bases between. CDR3 bases: TGTGCCAGCAGCTTCGGTTTCGCGGGTGTGCAGTTCTTC. Its protein is CASSFGFAGVQFF.

This clonotype was counted only a few times. V is TRBV7-9 and J is TRBJ1-1, with 9 bases aligning to TRBD1. CDR1 is SEHNR and CDR2 is FQNEAQ in the germline V gene (reference sequence). The CDR3 loop spans 15 amino acids. Unmatched junction bases numbered 7, after V lost 7 bases and J lost 1 base. The CDR3 is CASTERGQGNTEAFF. The CDR3 bases are TGTGCCAGCACCGAGCGGGGACAGGGGAACACTGAAGCTTTCTTT.

This chain uses TRBV4-2 with TRBJ2-1; TRBD2 aligns across 12 bases. Germline CDR1 reads LGHNA; CDR2 reads YNFKEQ. Germline trimming cut 4 bases from V and 2 bases from J; bases unmatched to any gene: 6. CDR3 length equals 17 residues. CDR3 coding DNA: TGTGCCAGCAGCCTGACACTAGCGGGAGGAGCCTACAATGAGCAGTTCTTC. It specifies CASSLTLAGGAYNEQFF.

The rearrangement joins TRBV20-1 to TRBJ2-7; TRBD2 matches 9 bases. The germline V gene has CDR1 DFQATT and CDR2 SNEGSKA (reference sequence). The CDR3 consists of 15 residues. The V and J ends lost 6 bases and 4 bases, in that order; junction bases with no gene match: 13. The CDR3 sequence is CSAEEMGLAYYEQYF. Here the CDR3 DNA reads TGCAGTGCGGAAGAGATGGGACTAGCTTATTACGAGCAGTACTTC.

The sample holds one count of this clonotype. V gene TRBV10-3 combines with J gene TRBJ2-7; maybe TRBD1 (8 bases). CDR1 is ENHRY and CDR2 is SYGVKD in the germline V gene. The V end was cut by 6 bases, the J end by 4 bases, with 16 bases between. There are 14 residues in the CDR3. As DNA, the CDR3 is TGTGCCATCAGGACACAGGGGGGGAGTTACGAGCAGTACTTC. Amino acids: CAIRTQGGSYEQYF.

The chain recombines TRBV4-3 with TRBJ2-5; the D is unclear. The CDR3 extends over 14 amino acids. CDR1 is LGHNA, CDR2 YSLEER, per germline. Trimming left V 1 base short and J 5 bases short, with 11 bases between. CDR3 bases: TGCGCCAGCAGCCAAGGAGGCAGCTCGGAGACCCAGTACTTC. This gives the protein CASSQGGSSETQYF.

The V call is TRBV7-3, the J call TRBJ2-2, with TRBD1 matching over 8 bases. The CDR3 has 15 residues. Germline CDR1 is SGHTA and CDR2 is FQGTGA. V shed 5 bases, J shed 8 bases, and the junction held 10 bases outside the gene matches. The CDR3 reads CASSLGTGSSGELFF. CDR3 DNA sequence: TGTGCCAGCAGCCTCGGGACAGGATCATCAGGGGAGCTGTTTTTT.

The chain employs TRBV7-8 and TRBJ2-1; D possibly corresponds to TRBD1 (6 bases). Germline assignment: CDR1 SGHVS and CDR2 FQNEAQ. The CDR3 is 18 residues long. Trimming took 1 base from V and 2 from J, leaving 18 bases between them. This chain's CDR3 is CASSLDLLTGLTYNEQFF. The DNA for the CDR3 is TGTGCCAGCAGCTTAGACCTCTTGACAGGCCTAACCTACAATGAGCAGTTCTTC.

This clonotype was recorded at least ten times. This rearrangement joins TRBV11-2 to TRBJ2-5, with TRBD1 matching 8 bases. Per the germline V gene, CDR1 is SGHAT and CDR2 is FQNNGV. CDR3 length equals 14 residues. The trim removed 3 bases at V and 5 bases at J, leaving 5 bases unmatched. The CDR3 sequence: CASSLVRGLETQYF. Written as DNA, the CDR3 is TGTGCCAGCAGCTTGGTCAGGGGGCTGGAGACCCAGTACTTC.

The chain employs TRBV18 and TRBJ1-1; D is uncertain. This CDR3 comprises 14 residues. Germline CDR1 and CDR2: KGHSH and LQKENI. The V end was cut by 3 bases, the J end by 5 bases, with 13 bases between. The CDR3 spells CASSPLRTSTEAFF. The CDR3 nucleotides read TGTGCCAGCTCACCTCTTAGGACGTCGACTGAAGCTTTCTTT.

This clonotype was counted between two and nine times. CDR3 sequence reads: CASTRTGANSGANVLTF. In DNA, the CDR3 is TGTGCCAGCACCAGGACAGGGGCCAACTCTGGGGCCAACGTCCTGACTTTC. The chain joins TRBV5-8 to TRBJ2-6; 9 bases align to TRBD1. The germline gives CDR1 SGHTS, CDR2 YDEGEE. The CDR3 extends over 17 amino acids. The ends lost 6 bases at V and 0 bases at J; junction bases unmatched: 7. The complete variable domain, with remaining parts taken from reference TRBV5-8 and TRBJ2-6, reads EAGVTQSPTHLIKTRGQQATLRCSPISGHTSVYWYQQALGLGLQFLLWYDEGEERNRGNFPPRFSGRQFPNYSSELNVNALELEDSALYLCASTRTGANSGANVLTFGAGSRLTVL.

The chain has TRBV28 and TRBJ2-1; TRBD2 might be the D (6 bases). Germline V gene data show CDR1 as MDHEN and CDR2 as SYDVKM. The CDR3 runs to 14 residues. The V end was cut by 8 bases, the J end by 4 bases, with 15 bases between. CDR3 in amino acids: CASRTGGSYNEQFF. DNA for the CDR3: TGTGCCAGCCGAACAGGAGGGAGTTACAATGAGCAGTTCTTC. The whole variable domain, remainder taken from reference TRBV28 and TRBJ2-1, is DVKVTQSSRYLVKRTGEKVFLECVQDMDHENMFWYRQDPGLGLRLIYFSYDVKMKEKGDIPEGYSVSREKKERFSLILESASTNQTSMYLCASRTGGSYNEQFFGPGTRLTVL.

The V and J genes are TRBV6-5 and TRBJ1-3; the match to TRBD1 covers 8 bases. CDR1 MNHEY and CDR2 SVGAGI come from the germline V gene. Germline trimming cut 0 bases from V and 4 bases from J; bases unmatched to any gene: 2. There are 15 residues in the CDR3. CDR3 in DNA: TGTGCCAGCAGTTACTCGAGGGACAGGGGAAACACCATATATTTT. It encodes CASSYSRDRGNTIYF.

This clonotype was counted between two and nine times. The V call is TRBV20-1, the J call TRBJ2-5; 7 nucleotides match TRBD1. The length of the CDR3 is 14 residues. From germline, CDR1 is DFQATT and CDR2 SNEGSKA (reference sequence). Trimming removed 5 bases from V and 3 bases from J; junction bases left unmatched: 9. CDR3: CSAPGTTGKETQYF. In nucleotides, the CDR3 is TGCAGTGCTCCCGGTACGACAGGGAAAGAGACCCAGTACTTC.

DNA for the CDR3: TGTGCCAGCAGCGGCAGACTCAGGGGGCTTTCCTACAATGAGCAGTTCTTC. It translates to CASSGRLRGLSYNEQFF. The rearrangement joins TRBV9 to TRBJ2-1; 8 nucleotides line up with TRBD1. Germline CDR1 reads SGDLS; CDR2 reads YYNGEE. V was pared by 3 bases and J by 1 base, with 9 bases of the junction left unmatched. The length of the CDR3 is 17 residues.

The chain links TRBV4-1 to TRBJ2-1, with TRBD2 identical over 14 bases. Germline trimming cut 4 bases from V and 0 bases from J; bases unmatched to any gene: 8. The CDR3 sequence is 19 residues long. Per germline, CDR1 MGHRA and CDR2 YSYEKL. The CDR3 DNA is TGCGCCAGCAGCCGCGGACTAGCGGGAGGCCGGAGCTCCTACAATGAGCAGTTCTTC. This codes for CASSRGLAGGRSSYNEQFF.

This clonotype was seen a few times. This chain links TRBV10-3 with TRBJ2-7; no firm D call. The CDR3 is 12 amino acids. The ends were cut back, 0 bases at V and 11 bases at J, with 11 bases in the middle. Germline V gene lookup returns CDR1 ENHRY and CDR2 SYGVKD. The CDR3 loop reads CAISESNGDEYF. As DNA, the CDR3 is TGTGCCATCAGTGAGTCGAATGGGGATGAGTACTTC.

DNA of the CDR3: TGTGCCAGCAGCTTGGGTGGGGCGGGAGGGCCGACAGATACGCAGTATTTT. Encoded protein: CASSLGGAGGPTDTQYF. The chain uses TRBV7-9 and TRBJ2-3, with 9 bases aligning to TRBD2. Germline values: CDR1 SEHNR, CDR2 FQNEAQ (reference sequence). The V segment lost 3 bases and the J segment 3 bases; nucleotides outside the gene matches: 10. The CDR3 loop spans 17 amino acids.

This chain uses TRBV6-5 with TRBJ1-3; tentative D call: TRBD1 (6 bases). Trimming stripped 7 bases from V and 0 bases from J, with 16 bases between. This CDR3 has 16 residues. Germline loops: CDR1 MNHEY, CDR2 SVGAGI. The DNA of the CDR3 is TGTGCCAGCACTCCGGGGGGGGCCAACTCTGGAAACACCATATATTTT. This codes for CASTPGGANSGNTIYF.

This clonotype was detected only a few times. The CDR3 is CASGLVVQGEQFF. CDR3 nucleotides: TGTGCTAGTGGTTTGGTGGTGCAAGGAGAGCAGTTCTTC. The chain uses TRBV12-5 and TRBJ2-1; no clear D. The ends were cut back, 0 bases at V and 10 bases at J, with 10 bases in the middle. The CDR3 has 13 amino acids. Germline V gene sequence: CDR1 LGHNT, CDR2 FRNRAP.

The rearrangement uses TRBV7-6 and TRBJ1-5; possibly TRBD1 for D (6 bases). The ends were cut back, 5 bases at V and 6 bases at J, with 14 bases in the middle. Germline V gives CDR1 SGHVS, CDR2 FNYEAQ. This CDR3 has 14 amino acids. The CDR3 is CASSPRGGLQPQHF. CDR3 nucleotides: TGTGCCAGCAGCCCCCGAGGGGGGCTTCAGCCCCAGCATTTT.

The chain joins TRBV19 to TRBJ1-4; TRBD1 matches at 9 bases. Germline V gene lookup returns CDR1 LNHDA and CDR2 SQIVND (reference sequence). The CDR3 spans 17 residues. After removal of 5 bases from V and 5 bases from J, the junction contained 12 bases not matched to a gene. The CDR3 DNA reads as TGTGCCAGTAGTGTCCCCTCCGACAGGGGGTGGAATGAAAAACTGTTTTTT. Protein sequence: CASSVPSDRGWNEKLFF.

This clonotype was seen repeatedly, ten times or more. This chain joins TRBV6-1 and TRBJ1-1; D remains unclear. CDR1 MNHNS and CDR2 SASEGT come from the germline V gene. The CDR3 contains 16 residues. V gave up 2 bases and J gave up 1 base, with 14 bases separating them. The CDR3 loop reads CASSERTLGANTEAFF. The CDR3 coding sequence is TGTGCCAGCAGTGAAAGAACCCTAGGAGCGAACACTGAAGCTTTCTTT.

The chain couples TRBV2 to TRBJ2-5; 9 nucleotides align to TRBD2. Trimming at V came to 6 bases and at J to 3 bases, leaving 5 bases not matched to a gene. The CDR3 length is 14 residues. Germline V CDR1 and CDR2: SNHLY, FYNNEI. CDR3 sequence (DNA): TGTGCCAGCAGCCGTAGCGGGGGAGAAGAGACCCAGTACTTC. Residues: CASSRSGGEETQYF.

The chain recombines TRBV7-2 with TRBJ1-5, with unresolved D. The CDR3 extends over 15 amino acids. Trimming removed 1 base from V and 3 bases from J, with 10 bases in between. Germline V CDR1 and CDR2: SGHTA, FQGNSA. CDR3 coding DNA: TGTGCCAGCAGCTTAGATGGAAGGTCCAATCAGCCCCAGCATTTT. Protein sequence: CASSLDGRSNQPQHF.